Each of the 25 T cell receptor beta chains below was sequenced from the same sample in a study of blood T cell repertoires in COVID-19. Some clones are missing from TCRdb's copy, which holds only in-frame ones; the method was immunoSEQ multiplex PCR. Among roughly 170,000 clones listed, about four fifths were seen once. Sequencing was carried out using peripheral blood. The origin of the receptors is a human donor in a cohort sampled during active COVID-19.

The CDR3 protein is CASSHLREGAGTDTQYF. The CDR3 DNA is TGTGCCAGCAGCCATCTCCGTGAGGGGGCCGGCACAGATACGCAGTATTTT. The chain uses TRBV7-9 and TRBJ2-3, with TRBD1 matching 7 bases. The CDR3 is 17 residues long. CDR1 SEHNR and CDR2 FQNEAQ come from the germline V gene (reference sequence). With 5 bases clipped from V and 1 base from J, the junction kept 12 bases outside the gene matches.

The chain recombines TRBV9 with TRBJ2-7; D might be TRBD2 (6 bases). Trimming removed 0 bases from V and 4 bases from J, with 14 bases in between. CDR1 is SGDLS, CDR2 YYNGEE, per germline. The CDR3 totals 15 residues. The CDR3 reads CASSVEGGGVYEQYF. The CDR3, as DNA: TGTGCCAGCAGCGTAGAGGGAGGAGGGGTGTACGAGCAGTACTTC.

V gene TRBV15 combines with J gene TRBJ1-5; 9 bases align to TRBD1. The V gene end was trimmed by 8 bases and the J gene end by 9 bases; junction bases not matched to a gene: 5. CDR1 and CDR2 from the germline V gene are LNHNV and YYDKDF (reference sequence). CDR3 length: 12 amino acids. Here the CDR3 DNA reads TGTGCCACCGGACAGGGGAGGACGCCCCAGCATTTT. Protein: CATGQGRTPQHF.

V and J are TRBV29-1 and TRBJ2-1; weak D call: TRBD2 (6 bases). This CDR3 has 12 amino acids. CDR1 is SQVTM and CDR2 is ANQGSEA in the germline V gene. V was clipped by 7 bases and J by 8 bases, with 15 bases between them. The CDR3 coding sequence is TGCAGCGGCCCCGGGTCGGGGGATGAGCAGTTCTTC. Its translation: CSGPGSGDEQFF.

This clone showed up just once. J is TRBJ2-6 and V is TRBV18; a weak D match, TRBD1 (5 bases). The V gene's germline CDR1 is KGHSH and CDR2 LQKENI. V lost 0 bases to trimming and J lost 4 bases, with 7 bases between them. The CDR3 sequence is 15 residues long. The chain's CDR3 is CASSPPGVGANVLTF. As DNA, the CDR3 is TGTGCCAGCTCACCACCAGGGGTCGGGGCCAACGTCCTGACTTTC.

The chain carries TRBV6-6 and TRBJ1-1, with D maybe TRBD1 (6 bases). The CDR3 extends over 14 amino acids. Germline V CDR1 and CDR2: MNHNY, SVGAGI (reference sequence). The germline V and J ends were trimmed by 3 bases and 3 bases, with 11 bases remaining between them. CDR3 protein: CASSYTGSDTEAFF. DNA for the CDR3: TGTGCCAGCAGTTATACAGGGTCGGACACTGAAGCTTTCTTT.

The rearrangement joins TRBV5-4 to TRBJ1-2; TRBD1 matches 8 bases. Germline lookup yields CDR1 SGHNT and CDR2 YYREEE (reference sequence). The CDR3 contains 13 residues. V shed 5 bases, J shed 8 bases, and the junction held 8 bases outside the gene matches. DNA for the CDR3: TGTGCCAGCAGACGCTCAGGGGGCCGGGGCTACACCTTC. It translates to CASRRSGGRGYTF. Full variable domain (remainder filled in from reference TRBV5-4 and TRBJ1-2): ETGVTQSPTHLIKTRGQQVTLRCSSQSGHNTVSWYQQALGQGPQFIFQYYREEENGRGNFPPRFSGLQFPNYSSELNVNALELDDSALYLCASRRSGGRGYTFGSGTRLTVV.

V is TRBV2 and J is TRBJ1-1; no clear D gene. Germline V gene sequence: CDR1 SNHLY, CDR2 FYNNEI. V was shortened by 2 bases and J by 11 bases, with 12 bases between the two germline ends. This CDR3 region has 12 residues. The CDR3 coding sequence is TGTGCCAGCAGTGAATTGGGCCAAAGGGCTTTCTTT. Translation: CASSELGQRAFF.

The chain joins TRBV19 to TRBJ1-1; D is undetermined. The CDR3 sequence is 13 residues long. Germline CDR1 and CDR2: LNHDA and SQIVND (reference sequence). The V end lost 4 bases, the J end lost 1 base, and 7 bases lay between the germline ends. The CDR3 loop reads CASSNRPNTEAFF. The CDR3 region has the DNA TGTGCCAGTAGTAACAGACCGAACACTGAAGCTTTCTTT. The whole variable domain, remainder taken from reference TRBV19 and TRBJ1-1, is DGGITQSPKYLFRKEGQNVTLSCEQNLNHDAMYWYRQDPGQGLRLIYYSQIVNDFQKGDIAEGYSVSREKKESFPLTVTSAQKNPTAFYLCASSNRPNTEAFFGQGTRLTVV.

As to this clone: The sample has other DNA sequences that encode this CDR3 too. The rearrangement joins TRBV12-3 or TRBV12-4 to TRBJ1-1; D remains unclear. Trimming pared 1 base from V and 1 base from J, leaving 4 bases between. The CDR3 has 13 residues. The CDR3 coding sequence is TGTGCCAGCAGTTTAGGCGAGAACACTGAAGCTTTCTTT. Amino acids: CASSLGENTEAFF.

The chain recombines TRBV2 with TRBJ2-7; D is perhaps TRBD2 (5 bases). The CDR3 spans 14 residues. CDR1 and CDR2 (germline): SNHLY, FYNNEI. Between the trimmed V and J ends, which lost 6 bases and 3 bases, there was a span of 15 bases. This chain's CDR3 is CASSQGPEVYEQYF. DNA of the CDR3: TGTGCCAGCAGCCAAGGCCCGGAGGTCTACGAGCAGTACTTC.

V gene TRBV6-1 combines with J gene TRBJ1-2; D perhaps matches TRBD1 (5 bases). The CDR3 covers 20 residues. Per germline, CDR1 MNHNS and CDR2 SASEGT. Between the trimmed V and J ends, which lost 1 base and 8 bases, there was a span of 32 bases. The CDR3 reads CASSEGLGRVGGRPGKGYTF. The CDR3 coding sequence is TGTGCCAGCAGTGAAGGGTTGGGGCGAGTGGGTGGACGCCCAGGGAAGGGCTACACCTTC.

The genes are TRBV4-1 and TRBJ2-7; 8 positions match TRBD1. CDR1 and CDR2 from the germline V gene are MGHRA and YSYEKL. The J segment lost 3 bases and the V segment lost 4 bases, leaving 5 bases of the junction unmatched. The length of the CDR3 is 14 residues. CDR3 in DNA: TGCGCCAGCAGCCTTAGGACAGGGAACTACGAGCAGTACTTC. Translation gives CASSLRTGNYEQYF.

This chain uses TRBV5-1 with TRBJ2-7; a possible D gene is TRBD2 (6 bases). Germline V CDR1 and CDR2: SGHRS, YFSETQ. The CDR3 is made up of 13 amino acids. The ends were cut back, 2 bases at V and 3 bases at J, with 9 bases in the middle. CDR3 region: CASSFGRDYEQYF. The CDR3 region has the DNA TGCGCCAGCAGCTTCGGGCGGGACTACGAGCAGTACTTC.

The CDR3 region has the DNA TGTGCCAGCAGCTTGGGGGCTAGCGCTATTCATTACGAGCAGTACTTC. Residues: CASSLGASAIHYEQYF. V usage is TRBV5-5 and J usage is TRBJ2-7, with a weak D call TRBD2 (6 bases). Germline V CDR1 and CDR2: SGHKS, YYEKEE (reference sequence). The CDR3 is 16 residues long. Trimming left V 0 bases short and J 4 bases short, with 17 bases between.

The chain carries TRBV5-1 and TRBJ1-4, with 8 bases aligning to TRBD1. CDR1 is SGHRS and CDR2 is YFSETQ in the germline V gene. The CDR3 consists of 14 residues. Trimming cost V 5 bases and J 8 bases; bases outside gene matches: 8. The CDR3 region is CASRPTGVEEKLFF. The CDR3 DNA sequence: TGCGCCAGCAGACCGACAGGGGTGGAGGAAAAACTGTTTTTT.

The chain couples TRBV11-2 to TRBJ2-2, with D uncertain. The CDR3 extends over 16 amino acids. Deletions cut 1 base from V and 0 bases from J, with 9 bases between. Germline-derived CDR1 and CDR2 are SGHAT and FQNNGV. In DNA, the CDR3 is TGTGCCAGCAGCTTAGTCCCCGTTGCGAACACCGGGGAGCTGTTTTTT. As protein: CASSLVPVANTGELFF.

The CDR3: CASSIVWAATTNEKLFF. DNA of the CDR3: TGTGCCAGTAGTATAGTTTGGGCAGCAACAACTAATGAAAAACTGTTTTTT. V is TRBV19 and J is TRBJ1-4; D remains unclear. Germline assignment: CDR1 LNHDA and CDR2 SQIVND (reference sequence). Trimming left V 1 base short and J 0 bases short, with 12 bases between. The CDR3 contains 17 residues.

The chain carries TRBV19 and TRBJ1-2; no clear D. Germline CDR1 reads LNHDA; CDR2 reads SQIVND (reference sequence). CDR3 length: 16 amino acids. V dropped 5 bases and J dropped 0 bases, with 16 bases sitting between them. This chain's CDR3 is CASSLREPPPNYGYTF. The CDR3 nucleotides read TGTGCCAGTAGTCTCCGGGAGCCCCCGCCTAACTATGGCTACACCTTC. The full variable domain, rest sourced from reference TRBV19 and TRBJ1-2, is DGGITQSPKYLFRKEGQNVTLSCEQNLNHDAMYWYRQDPGQGLRLIYYSQIVNDFQKGDIAEGYSVSREKKESFPLTVTSAQKNPTAFYLCASSLREPPPNYGYTFGSGTRLTVV.

CDR3 protein: CASSSDPGQVGYEQYF. Here the CDR3 DNA reads TGTGCCAGCAGCTCGGACCCGGGACAGGTAGGGTACGAGCAGTACTTC. The gene calls are TRBV5-4 and TRBJ2-7; 8 bases agree with TRBD1. The CDR3 has 16 residues. Germline V CDR1 and CDR2: SGHNT, YYREEE (reference sequence). V was pared by 3 bases and J by 4 bases, with 12 bases of the junction left unmatched.

The V and J genes are TRBV5-4 and TRBJ1-1; possibly TRBD1 for D (5 bases). The CDR3 totals 13 residues. Germline loops: CDR1 SGHNT, CDR2 YYREEE (reference sequence). Trimming left V 4 bases short and J 9 bases short, with 16 bases between. CDR3 amino acids: CASSPDIQAQAFF. The CDR3 DNA follows: TGTGCCAGCAGCCCGGACATCCAAGCTCAAGCTTTCTTT.

The V call is TRBV15, the J call TRBJ2-5; TRBD2 is a possible D gene (5 bases). Germline-derived CDR1 and CDR2 are LNHNV and YYDKDF (reference sequence). The CDR3 consists of 13 residues. The V gene lost 4 bases and the J gene lost 6 bases, with 12 bases spanning the gap. CDR3 coding DNA: TGTGCCACCAGCACCGGGGTTTGGAAGACCCAGTACTTC. As protein: CATSTGVWKTQYF.

The chain is built from TRBV19 and TRBJ2-3, with D unresolved. CDR1 is LNHDA, CDR2 SQIVND, per germline (reference sequence). There are 13 residues in the CDR3. With 3 bases removed from V and 2 bases from J, the gap between germline ends came to 6 bases. The CDR3 coding sequence is TGTGCCAGTAGTATTATAATCACAGATACGCAGTATTTT. This codes for CASSIIITDTQYF.

The V call is TRBV5-4, the J call TRBJ1-1; D unresolved. Germline V lookup: CDR1 SGHNT, CDR2 YYREEE (reference sequence). The CDR3 spans 13 residues. V was shortened by 6 bases and J by 5 bases, with 14 bases between the two germline ends. In nucleotides, the CDR3 is TGTGCCAGCAACCACCGAGCGGGGACTGAAGCTTTCTTT. This gives the protein CASNHRAGTEAFF.

This clone has more than one count but fewer than ten. J is TRBJ1-5 and V is TRBV7-8; 9 bases match TRBD1. Germline lookup yields CDR1 SGHVS and CDR2 FQNEAQ. J gave up 0 bases and V 4 bases, and 16 bases lay outside the gene matches. The CDR3 has 20 amino acids. The CDR3 loop reads CASSSGYRGRNPYSNQPQHF. The DNA of the CDR3 is TGTGCCAGCAGCTCCGGGTACAGGGGGCGCAACCCCTATAGCAATCAGCCCCAGCATTTT.